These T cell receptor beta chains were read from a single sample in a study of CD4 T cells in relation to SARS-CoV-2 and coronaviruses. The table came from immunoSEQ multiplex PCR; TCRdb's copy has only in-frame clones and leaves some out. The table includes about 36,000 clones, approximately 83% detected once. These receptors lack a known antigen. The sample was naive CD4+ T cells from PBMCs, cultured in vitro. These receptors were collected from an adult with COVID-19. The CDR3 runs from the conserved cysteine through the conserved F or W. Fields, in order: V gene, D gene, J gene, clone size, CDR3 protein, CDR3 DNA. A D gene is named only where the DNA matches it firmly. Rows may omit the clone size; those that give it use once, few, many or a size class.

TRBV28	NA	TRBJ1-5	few	CASGLRVSNQPQHF	TGTGCCAGCGGCCTCAGGGTTAGCAATCAGCCCCAGCATTTT
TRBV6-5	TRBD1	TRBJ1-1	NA	CASSNYRGADTEAFF	TGTGCCAGCAGTAACTACAGGGGAGCGGACACTGAAGCTTTCTTT
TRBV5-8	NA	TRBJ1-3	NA	CASSTGTIRNTIYF	TGTGCCAGCAGCACCGGGACAATTCGAAACACCATATATTTT
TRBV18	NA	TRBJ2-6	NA	CASSPAFLAGANVLTF	TGTGCCAGCTCACCTGCATTTTTGGCTGGGGCCAACGTCCTGACTTTC
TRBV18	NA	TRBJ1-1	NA	CASSRGSEAFF	TGTGCCAGCTCACGGGGGTCTGAAGCTTTCTTT
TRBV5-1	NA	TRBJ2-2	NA	CASSLRVGELFF	TGCGCCAGCAGCTTGCGCGTTGGGGAGCTGTTTTTT
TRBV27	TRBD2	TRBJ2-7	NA	CASRGLAVYEQYF	TGTGCCAGCAGAGGACTAGCGGTCTACGAGCAGTACTTC
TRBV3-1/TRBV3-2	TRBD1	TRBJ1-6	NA	CASSTGTGVSPLHF	TGTGCCAGCAGCACCGGGACAGGGGTTTCACCCCTCCACTTT
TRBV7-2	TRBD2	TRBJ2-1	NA	CASSLGLAGDEQFF	TGTGCCAGCAGCTTGGGACTAGCGGGAGATGAGCAGTTCTTC
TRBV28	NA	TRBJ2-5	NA	CASKEGGQETQYF	TGTGCCAGCAAAGAGGGGGGGCAGGAGACCCAGTACTTC
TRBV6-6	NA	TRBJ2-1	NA	CATLASSYNEQFF	TGTGCCACCCTAGCTAGCTCCTACAATGAGCAGTTCTTC
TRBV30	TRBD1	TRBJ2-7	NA	CAWGQGSYEQYF	TGTGCCTGGGGACAGGGTTCTTACGAGCAGTACTTC
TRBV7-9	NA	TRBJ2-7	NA	CASSPHKGHRSYEQYF	TGTGCCAGCAGCCCCCATAAGGGACACAGGTCCTACGAGCAGTACTTC
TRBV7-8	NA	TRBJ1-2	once	CASSLAAPTGPYGYTF	TGTGCCAGCAGCTTAGCCGCCCCCACAGGGCCGTACGGCTACACCTTC
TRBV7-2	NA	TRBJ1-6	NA	CASSLDPGVRNSPLHF	TGTGCCAGCAGCTTAGATCCTGGGGTTCGAAATTCACCCCTCCACTTT
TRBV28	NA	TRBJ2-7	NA	CASSLNLSPGGFSYEQYF	TGTGCCAGCAGTTTAAACCTTTCGCCGGGCGGGTTCTCCTACGAGCAGTACTTC
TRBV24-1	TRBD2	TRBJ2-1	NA	CATSGAGEGSNEQFF	TGTGCCACCAGTGGGGCGGGGGAGGGAAGTAATGAGCAGTTCTTC
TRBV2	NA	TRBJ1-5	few	CASSDRVGNQPQHF	TGTGCCAGCAGTGACAGGGTTGGCAATCAGCCCCAGCATTTT
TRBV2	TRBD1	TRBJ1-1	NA	CARGQGNTEAFF	TGTGCCAGGGGACAGGGTAACACTGAAGCTTTCTTT
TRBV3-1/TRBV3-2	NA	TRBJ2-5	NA	CASSSRRETQYF	TGTGCCAGCAGCTCGAGACGGGAGACCCAGTACTTC
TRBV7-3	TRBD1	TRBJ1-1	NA	CASSLYGTGAFMNTEAFF	TGTGCCAGCAGCTTATACGGGACAGGGGCCTTCATGAACACTGAAGCTTTCTTT
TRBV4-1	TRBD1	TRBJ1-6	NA	CASSQSSGQGRSPLHF	TGCGCCAGCAGCCAGAGCTCGGGACAGGGTAGATCACCCCTCCACTTT
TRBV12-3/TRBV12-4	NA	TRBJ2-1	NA	CASSLGSYNEQFF	TGTGCCAGCAGTTTGGGGTCGTACAATGAGCAGTTCTTC
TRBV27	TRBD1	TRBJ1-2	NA	CASSLLGQGNGYTF	TGTGCCAGCAGTTTATTGGGACAGGGGAATGGCTACACCTTC
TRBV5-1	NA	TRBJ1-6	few	CASSLGSGRRSAPLHF	TGCGCCAGCAGCTTGGGGTCTGGCAGGAGGTCAGCACCCCTCCACTTT
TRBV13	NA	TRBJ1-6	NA	CASSLLIRGTNSPLHF	TGTGCCAGCAGCTTATTAATTAGAGGGACCAATTCACCCCTCCACTTT
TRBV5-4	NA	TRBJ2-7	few	CASSMGALSYEQYF	TGTGCCAGCAGCATGGGGGCCCTCTCCTACGAGCAGTACTTC
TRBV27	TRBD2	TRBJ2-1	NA	CASRQSSGPTFFF	TGTGCCAGCCGACAGTCTAGCGGTCCAACTTTTTTCTTC
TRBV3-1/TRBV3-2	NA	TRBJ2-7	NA	CASSQVSYEQYF	TGTGCCAGCAGCCAAGTAAGCTACGAGCAGTACTTC
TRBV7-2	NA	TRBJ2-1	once	CASSLSLIDEQFF	TGTGCCAGCAGCTTAAGTTTGATTGATGAGCAGTTCTTC
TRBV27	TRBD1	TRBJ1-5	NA	CASSLSGTGGFNQPQHF	TGTGCCAGCAGTTTATCAGGGACAGGGGGCTTCAATCAGCCCCAGCATTTT
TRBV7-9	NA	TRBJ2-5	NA	CASSTHRAGFTQYF	TGTGCCAGCAGCACCCACAGGGCTGGGTTTACCCAGTACTTC
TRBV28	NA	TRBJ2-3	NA	CASRPLGDTQYF	TGTGCCAGCAGACCTCTCGGGGATACGCAGTATTTT
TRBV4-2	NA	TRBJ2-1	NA	CASSQVTAADEQFF	TGTGCCAGCAGCCAAGTAACAGCAGCCGATGAACAGTTCTTC
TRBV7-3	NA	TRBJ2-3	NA	CASSLTEQRNTDTQYF	TGTGCCAGCAGCTTAACGGAACAGCGGAACACAGATACGCAGTATTTT
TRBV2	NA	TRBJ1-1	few	CASSVTGEKGFF	TGTGCCAGCAGTGTTACGGGGGAGAAGGGTTTCTTT
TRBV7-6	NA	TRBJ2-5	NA	CASSLVVGRRGETQYF	TGTGCCAGCAGCTTAGTTGTCGGCAGGCGGGGAGAGACCCAGTACTTC
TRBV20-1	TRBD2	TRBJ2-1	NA	CSASGTSGLLRFF	TGCAGTGCTAGTGGGACTAGCGGGTTACTTCGGTTCTTC
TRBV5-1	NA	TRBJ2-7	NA	CASSRGDQDFYEQYF	TGCGCCAGCAGCCGGGGAGACCAGGACTTTTACGAGCAGTACTTC
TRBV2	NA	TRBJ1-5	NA	CATGRSHQPQHF	TGTGCCACAGGACGATCCCACCAGCCCCAGCATTTT
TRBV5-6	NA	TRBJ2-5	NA	CASSLPRRQETQYF	TGTGCCAGCAGCTTGCCGAGGAGGCAAGAGACCCAGTACTTC